This T cell receptor (beta chain) was obtained from a study of blood T cell repertoires in COVID-19. Study overall: Acute and convalescent COVID-19 specimens originated in the United States, Italy and Spain. T cells, B-cell-depleted T cells, or PBMCs supplied cDNA or gDNA.

The CDR3 runs to 14 residues. V dropped 0 bases and J dropped 0 bases, with 7 bases sitting between them. Germline CDR1 reads SGDLS; CDR2 reads YYNGEE. Original methodology: Researchers report that nucleated cell counts were estimated from reference gene primer amplification. This table comes from immunoSEQ multiplex PCR, and its TCRdb copy is limited to in-frame clones, with some not included. For V, J and clone size, that table is used; D and trimming come from the DNA. The table includes fewer than 85,000 clones, 91% detected once. Of note for this clone: The same CDR3 arises from other DNA sequences in this sample as well.

The sample taken for sequencing was peripheral blood. The origin of this receptor is a human donor in a cohort sampled during active COVID-19. The chain combines TRBV9 with TRBJ2-7; D is unclear. The CDR3 region is CASSVGSSSYEQYF. The CDR3 nucleotides read TGTGCCAGCAGCGTAGGTTCTAGCTCCTACGAGCAGTACTTC. The whole variable domain, filled in from reference TRBV9 and TRBJ2-7, reads DSGVTQTPKHLITATGQRVTLRCSPRSGDLSVYWYQQSLDQGLQFLIQYYNGEERAKGNILERFSAQQFPDLHSELNLSSLELGDSALYFCASSVGSSSYEQYFGPGTRLTVT.